This TCR beta chain was observed in a study of OX40 agonist ivuxolimab in advanced cancers. TCRdb keeps only in-frame clones here, not all; method: immunoSEQ multiplex PCR. This repertoire shows fewer than 80,000 clones, 75% to 90% found once; its top ten account for around 6.5%. Germline-derived CDR1 and CDR2 are LGHNA and YNFKEQ. The CDR3 totals 16 residues. Trimming stripped 6 bases from V and 0 bases from J, with 17 bases between. The receptor's source is an adult with an advanced solid tumor such as melanoma, head and neck, liver or kidney cancer. This chain joins TRBV4-2 and TRBJ2-5, with D possibly called TRBD1 or TRBD2 (5 bases each). The sample consisted of CD4+ or CD8+ T cells sorted from blood, taken in a trial of the OX40 agonist ivuxolimab. The CDR3 loop reads CASRPNILGDQETQYF. CDR3 in DNA: TGTGCCAGCAGACCCAACATACTAGGGGACCAAGAGACCCAGTACTTC.